This TCR beta chain was recorded in a study of blood T cell repertoires in COVID-19 (dated by TCRdb to about 2020). Background for the entire study: The collaborator samples originated in the United States, Italy and Spain and spanned the acute and convalescent phases of COVID-19. Where available, HLA class I and class II types were taken from metadata supplied by the sample provider and were not determined by assay-based typing. The material from the prospective study consisted of cDNA or gDNA derived from T cells, B-cell-depleted T cells, or PBMCs. The dataset comprised deeply sampled blood TCRbeta repertoires from subjects exposed to, actively infected with, or recovered from COVID-19. The repertoires were made available in a free public database intended to serve as a resource for research on the immune response to SARS-CoV-2. Sample metadata almost always included a de-identified subject ID, COVID-19 status, age in years and sex. The samples were drawn from the first 160 participants of the ongoing ImmuneRACE study and from 1,254 subjects provided by 6 global collaborators.

As regards this clone: Its antigen is not yet known. Qualities for individual bases were not recorded, and no much larger clone is one base off.

Overall results and qualifications from the work: The quantity of clinical and demographic metadata differed by source and by participant and was supplied without curation.

Each collaborating institution followed its own protocols to collect whole blood in K2EDTA tubes. For TCRbeta analysis, collaborator samples were shipped as frozen whole blood, as isolated PBMCs, or as DNA extracted from either sample type. TCRbeta CDR3 regions were amplified from genomic DNA using the immunoSEQ Assay, a bias-controlled multiplex PCR. The authors' pipeline ran thus. Nucleated cell counts per sample were estimated from amplification of reference gene primers within the assay. Sequence reads were collapsed and filtered to measure the absolute abundance of every unique TCRbeta CDR3 rearrangement. Productive Simpson clonality was computed per sample as the square root of Simpson's diversity index over productive rearrangements. TCRdb mirrors the immuneACCESS table, restricted to in-frame sequences. Some clones are absent from its copies; in checked studies, under half trace to an unresolved V gene, and the reason for the others is unknown. V and J calls and clone size are those listed in that table; D and trimming were worked out from the DNA. The sample table shows around 92,000 clones, and 70% to 90% are seen once. The biggest ten clones account for around 13% of the sample.

V and J are truncated by 3 bases and 0 bases respectively, leaving an intervening sequence of 8 bases. CDR1 MNHNS and CDR2 SASEGT were looked up in the germline V gene. Its CDR3 holds 14 amino acids, cysteine through phenylalanine. Kept here is only the CDR3 DNA, which spans 42 bases and is read in frame from base 1. The rearrangement joined TRBV6-1 to TRBJ1-1; the D gene cannot be resolved reliably. The source of this sequence is a woman aged 55-75 years in a cohort sampled during active or convalescent COVID-19. The material sequenced was peripheral blood. The nucleotides read TGTGCCAGCAGTGAGGGCGGGCTGAACACTGAAGCTTTCTTT. Its protein is CASSEGGLNTEAFF.